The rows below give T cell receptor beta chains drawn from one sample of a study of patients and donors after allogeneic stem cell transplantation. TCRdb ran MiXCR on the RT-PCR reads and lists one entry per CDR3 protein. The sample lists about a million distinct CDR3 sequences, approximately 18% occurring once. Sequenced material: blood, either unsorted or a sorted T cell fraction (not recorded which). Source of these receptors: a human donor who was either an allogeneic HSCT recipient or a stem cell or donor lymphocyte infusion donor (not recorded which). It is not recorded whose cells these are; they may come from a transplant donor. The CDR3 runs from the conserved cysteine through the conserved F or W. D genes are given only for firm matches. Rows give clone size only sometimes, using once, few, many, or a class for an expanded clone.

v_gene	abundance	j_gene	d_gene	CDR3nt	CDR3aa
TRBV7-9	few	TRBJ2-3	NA	TGTGCCACCCTCCGGGGTAGCACAGATACGCAGTATTTT	CATLRGSTDTQYF
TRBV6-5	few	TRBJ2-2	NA	TGTGCCAGCAGTTACCCGGCTGGGGGACGGGGCACCGGGGAGCTGTTTTTT	CASSYPAGGRGTGELFF
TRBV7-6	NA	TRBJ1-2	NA	TGTGCCAGCAGCTCCGGGACACCGGGGGATGGCTACACCTTC	CASSSGTPGDGYTF
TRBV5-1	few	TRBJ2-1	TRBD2	TGCGCCAGCAGTCTGGGGGCCCTAGCGGGGGGCTACAATGAGCAGTTCTTC	CASSLGALAGGYNEQFF
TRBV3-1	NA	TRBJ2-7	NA	TGTGCCAGCAGCTCCCGGGTTGGGACCCCTACGTGGGAGCAGTACTTC	CASSSRVGTPTWEQYF
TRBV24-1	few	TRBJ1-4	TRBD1	TGTGCCACCGGATCCGGGACAGGGCCGGCTAATGAAAAACTGTTTTTT	CATGSGTGPANEKLFF
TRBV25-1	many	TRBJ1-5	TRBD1	TGTGCCAGCAGTGAGGGACAGGCCTATCAGCCCCAGCATTTT	CASSEGQAYQPQHF
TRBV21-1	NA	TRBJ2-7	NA	TGTGCCAGCAGCAAAGATAAGGGCTCCTACGAGCAGTACTTC	CASSKDKGSYEQYF
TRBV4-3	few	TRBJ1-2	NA	TGCGCCAGCAGCCAATCTCGTTCGGGATACGGCTACACCTTC	CASSQSRSGYGYTF
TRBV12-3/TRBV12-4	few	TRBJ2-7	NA	TGTGCCAGCAGTCGTACAGGGATGTACGAGCAGTACTTC	CASSRTGMYEQYF
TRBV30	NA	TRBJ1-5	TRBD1	TGTGCCTCTGGGACAGGGGGGAATCAGCCCCAGCATTTT	CASGTGGNQPQHF
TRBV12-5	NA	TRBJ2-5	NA	TGTGCTAGTGGCCTGGAGGGCGGGCAAGAGACCCAGTACTTC	CASGLEGGQETQYF
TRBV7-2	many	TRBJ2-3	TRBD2	TGTGCCAGCAGCTTAGTAGCGGGGGGGCCTCCAGATACGCAGTATTTT	CASSLVAGGPPDTQYF
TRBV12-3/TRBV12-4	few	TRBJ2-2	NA	TGTGCCAGCAGTTTAATGGGTCAGCATCCGAACACCGGGGAGCTGTTTTTT	CASSLMGQHPNTGELFF
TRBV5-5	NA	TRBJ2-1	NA	TGTGCCAGCAGCTCATGGGACTGGAGCGGACCCGTCAATGAGCAGTTCTTC	CASSSWDWSGPVNEQFF
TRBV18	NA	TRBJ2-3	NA	TGTGCCAGCTCACCAGGTTTGACCCCCGGAGATACGCAGTATTTT	CASSPGLTPGDTQYF
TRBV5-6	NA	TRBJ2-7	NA	TGTGCCAGCAGCCAGATAATACAAACCGGCGAGCAGTACTTC	CASSQIIQTGEQYF
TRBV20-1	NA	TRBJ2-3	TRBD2	TGCAGTGCTAGAGACCCCGGGGGGGCACACCACACAGATACGCAGTATTTT	CSARDPGGAHHTDTQYF
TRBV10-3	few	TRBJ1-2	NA	TGTGCCATCAGTGTGAGTCTTTATGGCTACACCTTC	CAISVSLYGYTF
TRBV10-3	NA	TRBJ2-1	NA	TGTGCCATCAGGGACTTGACATCCACAGATGAGCAGTTCTTC	CAIRDLTSTDEQFF
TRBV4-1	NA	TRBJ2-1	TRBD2	TGCGCCAGCAGCCAGCTGGGTCTAGCGGGAGCCAATGAGCAGTTCTTC	CASSQLGLAGANEQFF
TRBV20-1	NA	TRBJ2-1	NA	TGCAGTGCTAGAGATCGGAGAGGGATTAGCTCCTACAATGAGCAGTTCTTC	CSARDRRGISSYNEQFF
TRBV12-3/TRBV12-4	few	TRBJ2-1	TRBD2	TGTGCCAGCAGCCCGAGACTAGCGGGCCACAATGAGCAGTTCTTC	CASSPRLAGHNEQFF
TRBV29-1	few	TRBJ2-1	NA	TGCAGCGTTGAGGGGGCTTTCTACAATGAGCAGTTCTTC	CSVEGAFYNEQFF
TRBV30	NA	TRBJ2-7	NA	TGTGCCTGGAGGGACAACCTAGAGCAGTACTTC	CAWRDNLEQYF
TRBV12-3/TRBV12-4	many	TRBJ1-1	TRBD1	TGTGCCAGCGGGCTCGGACAGGGGGCCGCTGAAGCTTTCTTT	CASGLGQGAAEAFF
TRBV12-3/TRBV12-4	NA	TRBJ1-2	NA	TGTGCCAGCCGGGGGCAGGCCGGTGGCTACACCTTC	CASRGQAGGYTF
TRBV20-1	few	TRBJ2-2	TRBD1	TGCAGTGCAACCGGGACAGGGGCCCTCACCGGGGAGCTGTTTTTT	CSATGTGALTGELFF
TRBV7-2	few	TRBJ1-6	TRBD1	TGTGCCAGCAGCGAGCGGACAGGGAACTCACCCCTCCACTTT	CASSERTGNSPLHF
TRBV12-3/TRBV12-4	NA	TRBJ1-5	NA	TGTGCCAGCAGTTTAAGAACTGGGGGAGGACAGCCCCAGCATTTT	CASSLRTGGGQPQHF
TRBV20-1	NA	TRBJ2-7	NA	TGCAGTGCTAGATACCCCCGGACTACCCCCTACGAGCAGTACTTC	CSARYPRTTPYEQYF
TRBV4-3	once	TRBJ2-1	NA	TGCGCCAGCAGCCAAGATGGGGCGGGGGCCTTCTACAATGAGCAGTTCTTC	CASSQDGAGAFYNEQFF